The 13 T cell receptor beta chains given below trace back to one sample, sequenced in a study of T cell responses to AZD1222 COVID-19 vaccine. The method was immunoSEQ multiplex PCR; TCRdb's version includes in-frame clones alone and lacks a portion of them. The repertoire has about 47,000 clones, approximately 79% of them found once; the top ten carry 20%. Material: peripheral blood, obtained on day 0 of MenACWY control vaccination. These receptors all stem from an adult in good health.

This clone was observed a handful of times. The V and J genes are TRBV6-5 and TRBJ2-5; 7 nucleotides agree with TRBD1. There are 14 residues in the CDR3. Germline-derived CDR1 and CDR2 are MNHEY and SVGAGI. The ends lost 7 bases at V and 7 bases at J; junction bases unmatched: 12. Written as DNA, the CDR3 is TGTGCCAGCAACGCAGGGGGTGGGGAGAGGACCCAGTACTTC. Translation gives CASNAGGGERTQYF.

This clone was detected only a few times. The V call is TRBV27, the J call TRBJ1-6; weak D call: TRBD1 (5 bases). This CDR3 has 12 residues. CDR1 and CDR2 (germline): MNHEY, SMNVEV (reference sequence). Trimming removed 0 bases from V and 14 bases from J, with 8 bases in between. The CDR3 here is CASSLSRGSLHF. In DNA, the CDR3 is TGTGCCAGCAGTTTATCACGGGGGTCCCTCCACTTT.

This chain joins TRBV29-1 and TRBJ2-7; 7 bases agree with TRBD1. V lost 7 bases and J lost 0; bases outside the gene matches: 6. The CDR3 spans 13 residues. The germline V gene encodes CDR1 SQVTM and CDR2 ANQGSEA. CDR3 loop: CSALRDSSYEQYF. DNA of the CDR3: TGCAGCGCCCTCCGGGACAGCTCCTACGAGCAGTACTTC.

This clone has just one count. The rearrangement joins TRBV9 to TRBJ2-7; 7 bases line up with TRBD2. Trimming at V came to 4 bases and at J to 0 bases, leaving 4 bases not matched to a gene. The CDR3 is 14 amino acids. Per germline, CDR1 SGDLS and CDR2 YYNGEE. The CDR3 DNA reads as TGTGCCAGCAGCCCCCGCGGGAGCTCCTACGAGCAGTACTTC. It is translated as CASSPRGSSYEQYF.

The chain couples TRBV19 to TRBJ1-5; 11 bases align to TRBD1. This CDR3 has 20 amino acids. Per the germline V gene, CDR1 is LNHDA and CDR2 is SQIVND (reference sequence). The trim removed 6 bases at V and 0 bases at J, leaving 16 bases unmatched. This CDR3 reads CASRRLDRGRAKNSNQPQHF. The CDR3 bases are TGTGCCAGTAGAAGGTTGGACAGGGGGCGCGCGAAAAATAGCAATCAGCCCCAGCATTTT.

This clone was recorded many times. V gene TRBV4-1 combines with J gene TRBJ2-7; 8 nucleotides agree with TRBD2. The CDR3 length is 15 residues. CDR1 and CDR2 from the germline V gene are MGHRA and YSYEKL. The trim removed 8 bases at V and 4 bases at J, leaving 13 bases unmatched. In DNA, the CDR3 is TGCGCCAGCGGACCTCAGGGAGCGGGAGCGTACGAGCAGTACTTC. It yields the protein CASGPQGAGAYEQYF.

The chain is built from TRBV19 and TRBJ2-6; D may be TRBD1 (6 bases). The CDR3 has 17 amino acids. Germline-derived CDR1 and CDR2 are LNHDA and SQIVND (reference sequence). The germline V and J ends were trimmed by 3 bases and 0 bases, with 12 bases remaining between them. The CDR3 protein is CASSMDSSRSGANVLTF. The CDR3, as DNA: TGTGCCAGTAGTATGGACAGTTCACGCTCTGGGGCCAACGTCCTGACTTTC. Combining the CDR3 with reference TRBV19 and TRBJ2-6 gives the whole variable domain DGGITQSPKYLFRKEGQNVTLSCEQNLNHDAMYWYRQDPGQGLRLIYYSQIVNDFQKGDIAEGYSVSREKKESFPLTVTSAQKNPTAFYLCASSMDSSRSGANVLTFGAGSRLTVL.

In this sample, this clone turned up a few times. DNA of the CDR3: TGTGCCAGCAGCTCCTTCAGTGGCACTGAAGCTTTCTTT. Protein product: CASSSFSGTEAFF. The chain recombines TRBV7-9 with TRBJ1-1; D gene uncertain. The CDR3 loop spans 13 amino acids. Trimming took 4 bases from V and 4 from J, leaving 10 bases between them. Germline-derived CDR1 and CDR2 are SEHNR and FQNEAQ (reference sequence).

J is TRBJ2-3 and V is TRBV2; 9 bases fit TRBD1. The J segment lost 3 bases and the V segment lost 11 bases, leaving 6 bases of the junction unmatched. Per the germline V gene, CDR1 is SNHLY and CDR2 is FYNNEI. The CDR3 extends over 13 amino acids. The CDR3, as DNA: TGTGCCGGCCGGGACAGGGTTACAGATACGCAGTATTTT. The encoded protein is CAGRDRVTDTQYF.

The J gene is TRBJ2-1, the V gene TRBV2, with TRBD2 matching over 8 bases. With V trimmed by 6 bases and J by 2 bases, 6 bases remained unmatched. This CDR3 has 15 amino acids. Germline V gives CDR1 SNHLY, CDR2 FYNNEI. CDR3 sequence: CASRDSGGPYNEQFF. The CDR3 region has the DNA TGTGCCAGCAGAGACTCGGGGGGGCCCTACAATGAGCAGTTCTTC.

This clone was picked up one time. In DNA, the CDR3 is TGTGCCAGCAGTTTCACGCCCAGGAGAGATTCACCCCTCCACTTT. This translates into CASSFTPRRDSPLHF. The chain has TRBV27 and TRBJ1-6; D is uncertain. This CDR3 spans 15 amino acids. The V end lost 3 bases, the J end lost 8 bases, and 14 bases lay between the germline ends. CDR1 is MNHEY, CDR2 SMNVEV, per germline (reference sequence).

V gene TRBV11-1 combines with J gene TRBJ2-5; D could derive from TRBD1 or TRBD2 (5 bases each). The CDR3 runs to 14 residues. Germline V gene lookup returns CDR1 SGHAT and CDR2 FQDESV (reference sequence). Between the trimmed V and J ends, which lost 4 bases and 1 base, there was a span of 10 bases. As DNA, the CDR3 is TGTGCCAGCAGCTCCGGGACCGTCCAAGAGACCCAGTACTTC. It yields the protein CASSSGTVQETQYF. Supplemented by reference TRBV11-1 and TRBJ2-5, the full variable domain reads EAEVAQSPRYKITEKSQAVAFWCDPISGHATLYWYRQILGQGPELLVQFQDESVVDDSQLPKDRFSAERLKGVDSTLKIQPAELGDSAMYLCASSSGTVQETQYFGPGTRLLVL.

CDR3 coding DNA: TGTGCCAGCAGTTACAATCTTAACTATGGCTACACCTTC. Translation gives CASSYNLNYGYTF. The J gene is TRBJ1-2, the V gene TRBV6-6; D is uncertain. The germline V and J ends were trimmed by 2 bases and 1 base, with 5 bases remaining between them. The CDR3 length is 13 residues. Germline CDR1 is MNHNY and CDR2 is SVGAGI (reference sequence).